This T cell receptor (beta chain) came from a study of blood T cell repertoires in COVID-19. Study summary: Sites in the United States, Italy and Spain provided acute and convalescent COVID-19 samples. PBMCs, B-cell-depleted T cells, or T cells were the source of the cDNA or gDNA that made up the material.

The CDR3 has 13 residues. CDR1 is SNHLY and CDR2 is FYNNEI in the germline V gene. V lost 4 bases and J lost 4, with 10 bases in between. Assay used: immunoSEQ multiplex PCR; TCRdb lists only in-frame clones, some missing. This sample has 60,000 to 90,000 clones, with 75% to 95% found just once. This sequence originates from a woman of 80 years or more with acute or convalescent COVID-19. The sequenced material came from peripheral blood. The chain is built from TRBV2 and TRBJ1-2, with D tentatively TRBD1 (5 bases). CDR3 residues: CASSVRQGYGYTF. CDR3 nucleotides: TGTGCCAGCAGTGTGCGGCAGGGCTATGGCTACACCTTC.